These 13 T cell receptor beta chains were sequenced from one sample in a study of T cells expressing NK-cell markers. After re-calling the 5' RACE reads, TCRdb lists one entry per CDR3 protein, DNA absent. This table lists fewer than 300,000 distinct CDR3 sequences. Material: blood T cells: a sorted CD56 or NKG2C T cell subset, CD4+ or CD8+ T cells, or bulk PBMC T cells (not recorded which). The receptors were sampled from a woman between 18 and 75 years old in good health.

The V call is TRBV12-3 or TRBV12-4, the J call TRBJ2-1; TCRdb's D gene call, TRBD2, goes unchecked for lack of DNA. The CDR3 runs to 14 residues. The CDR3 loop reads CASSLGSGEDEQFF.

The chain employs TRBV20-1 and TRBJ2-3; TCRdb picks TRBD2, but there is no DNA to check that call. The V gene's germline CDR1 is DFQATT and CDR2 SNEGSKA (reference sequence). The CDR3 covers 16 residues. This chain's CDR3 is CSAETHSGRAGDTQYF.

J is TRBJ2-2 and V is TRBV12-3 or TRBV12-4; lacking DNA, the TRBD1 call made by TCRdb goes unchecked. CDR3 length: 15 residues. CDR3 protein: CASLRQGTNTGELFF.

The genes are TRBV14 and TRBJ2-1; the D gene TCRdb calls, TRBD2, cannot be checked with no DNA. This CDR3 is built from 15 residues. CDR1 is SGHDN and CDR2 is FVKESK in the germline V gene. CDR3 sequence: CASSQELAGGDEQFF.

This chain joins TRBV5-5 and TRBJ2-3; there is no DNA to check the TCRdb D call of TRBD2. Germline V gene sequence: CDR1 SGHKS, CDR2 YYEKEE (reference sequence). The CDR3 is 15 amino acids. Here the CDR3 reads CASSNRTLSTDTQYF.

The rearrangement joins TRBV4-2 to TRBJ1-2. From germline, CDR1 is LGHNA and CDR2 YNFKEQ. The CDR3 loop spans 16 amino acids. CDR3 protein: CASSSIQGTPNYGYTF.

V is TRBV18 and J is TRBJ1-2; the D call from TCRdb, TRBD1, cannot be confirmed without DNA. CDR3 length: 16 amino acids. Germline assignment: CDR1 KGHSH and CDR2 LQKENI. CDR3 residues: CASSPPWGQGDYGYTF.

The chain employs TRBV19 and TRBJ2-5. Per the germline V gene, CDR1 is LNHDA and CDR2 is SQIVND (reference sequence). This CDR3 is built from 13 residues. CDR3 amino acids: CASSISTQETQYF.

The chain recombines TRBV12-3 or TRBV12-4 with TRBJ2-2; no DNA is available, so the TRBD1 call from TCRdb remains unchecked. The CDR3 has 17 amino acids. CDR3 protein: CASSSHRGGRDTGELFF.

The CDR3 sequence: CASSSRTSGSGEQYF. V gene TRBV12-3 or TRBV12-4 combines with J gene TRBJ2-7; TCRdb outputs TRBD2, but without DNA this stays unchecked. The CDR3 length is 15 residues.

CDR3 sequence: CASSGRTHKYEQFF. This chain joins TRBV6-1 and TRBJ2-1; TCRdb gives TRBD2 as the D gene, but with no DNA this cannot be confirmed. The CDR3 loop spans 14 amino acids. CDR1 and CDR2 from the germline V gene are MNHNS and SASEGT.

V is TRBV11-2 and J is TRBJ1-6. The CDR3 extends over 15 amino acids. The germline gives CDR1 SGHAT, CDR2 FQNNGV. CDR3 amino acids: CASSSGEGYNSPLHF.

The CDR3 loop reads CSVDSTGADTEAFF. The chain joins TRBV29-1 to TRBJ1-1; TCRdb's assignment of TRBD1 cannot be checked, as there is no DNA. CDR1 is SQVTM, CDR2 ANQGSEA, per germline. CDR3 length: 14 amino acids.